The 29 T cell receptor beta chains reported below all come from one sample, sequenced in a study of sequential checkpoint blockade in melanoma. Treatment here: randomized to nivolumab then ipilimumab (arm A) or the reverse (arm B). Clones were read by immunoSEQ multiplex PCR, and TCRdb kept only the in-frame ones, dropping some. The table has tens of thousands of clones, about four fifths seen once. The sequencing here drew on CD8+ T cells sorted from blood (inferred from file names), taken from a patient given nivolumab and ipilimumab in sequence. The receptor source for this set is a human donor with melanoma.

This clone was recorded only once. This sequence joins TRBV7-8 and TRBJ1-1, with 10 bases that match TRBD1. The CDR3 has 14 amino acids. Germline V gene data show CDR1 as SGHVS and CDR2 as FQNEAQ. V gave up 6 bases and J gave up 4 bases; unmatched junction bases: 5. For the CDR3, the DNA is TGTGCCAGCAGACGGACAGGGGGGGGCACTGAAGCTTTCTTT. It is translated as CASRRTGGGTEAFF.

In DNA, the CDR3 is TGTGCCAGCAGCGAAGGGACTAGCGGGACGCTCAATGAGCAGTTCTTC. This translates into CASSEGTSGTLNEQFF. The chain recombines TRBV9 with TRBJ2-1; TRBD2 aligns across 13 bases. The junction had 6 bases not matched to a gene; V was cut back by 3 bases and J by 6 bases. Germline V gene lookup returns CDR1 SGDLS and CDR2 YYNGEE. This CDR3 contains 16 residues.

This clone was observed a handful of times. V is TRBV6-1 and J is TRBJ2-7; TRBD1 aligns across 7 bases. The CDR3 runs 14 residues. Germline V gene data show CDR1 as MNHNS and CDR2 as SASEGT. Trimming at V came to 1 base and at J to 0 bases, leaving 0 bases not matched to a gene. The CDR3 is CASSEGDSSYEQYF. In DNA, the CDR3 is TGTGCCAGCAGTGAAGGGGACAGCTCCTACGAGCAGTACTTC.

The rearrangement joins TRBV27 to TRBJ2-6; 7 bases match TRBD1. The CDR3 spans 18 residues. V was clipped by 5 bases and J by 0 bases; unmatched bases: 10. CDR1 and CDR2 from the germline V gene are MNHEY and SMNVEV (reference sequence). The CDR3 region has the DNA TGTGCCAGCAGTCCCTCGACAGGGTCAGTCTCTGGGGCCAACGTCCTGACTTTC. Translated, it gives CASSPSTGSVSGANVLTF.

CDR3 residues: CASSYSTGGVETQYF. The CDR3 DNA is TGTGCCAGCAGTTACTCAACAGGGGGTGTGGAGACCCAGTACTTC. The V call is TRBV6-6, the J call TRBJ2-5; 8 bases line up with TRBD1. This CDR3 region has 15 residues. V trimming: 0 bases; J trimming: 5 bases; junction bases outside the gene matches: 5. Germline CDR1 and CDR2: MNHNY and SVGAGI (reference sequence).

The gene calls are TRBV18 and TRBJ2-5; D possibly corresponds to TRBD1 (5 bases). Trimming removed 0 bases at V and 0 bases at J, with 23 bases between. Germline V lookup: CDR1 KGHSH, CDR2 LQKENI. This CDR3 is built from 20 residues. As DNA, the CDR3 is TGTGCCAGCTCACCACCGAACCCGTTTTTGACAGCAACATACCAAGAGACCCAGTACTTC. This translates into CASSPPNPFLTATYQETQYF.

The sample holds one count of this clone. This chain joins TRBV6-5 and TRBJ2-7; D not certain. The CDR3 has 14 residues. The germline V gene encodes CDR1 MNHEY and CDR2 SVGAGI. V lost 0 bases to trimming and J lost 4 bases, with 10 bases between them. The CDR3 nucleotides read TGTGCCAGCAGTTACTCGAACTCCTTTTACGAGCAGTACTTC. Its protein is CASSYSNSFYEQYF.

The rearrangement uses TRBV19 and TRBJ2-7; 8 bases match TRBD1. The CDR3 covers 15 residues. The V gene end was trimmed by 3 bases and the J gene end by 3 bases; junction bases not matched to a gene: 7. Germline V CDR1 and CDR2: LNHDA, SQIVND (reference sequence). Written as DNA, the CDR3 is TGTGCCAGTAGTATTGGGGCAGGGGGCGGCTACGAGCAGTACTTC. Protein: CASSIGAGGGYEQYF.

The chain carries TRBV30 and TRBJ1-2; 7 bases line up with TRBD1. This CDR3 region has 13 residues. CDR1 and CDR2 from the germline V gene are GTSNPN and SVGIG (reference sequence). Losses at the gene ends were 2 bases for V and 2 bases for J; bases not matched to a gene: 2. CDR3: CAWSLTGNYGYTF. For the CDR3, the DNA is TGTGCCTGGAGTTTGACAGGGAACTATGGCTACACCTTC.

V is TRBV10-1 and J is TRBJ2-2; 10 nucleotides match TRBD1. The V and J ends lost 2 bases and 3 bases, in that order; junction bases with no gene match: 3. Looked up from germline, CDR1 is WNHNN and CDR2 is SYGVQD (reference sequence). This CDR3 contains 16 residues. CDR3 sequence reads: CASSEGTGVYTGELFF. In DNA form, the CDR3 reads TGCGCCAGCAGTGAGGGGACAGGGGTTTACACCGGGGAGCTGTTTTTT.

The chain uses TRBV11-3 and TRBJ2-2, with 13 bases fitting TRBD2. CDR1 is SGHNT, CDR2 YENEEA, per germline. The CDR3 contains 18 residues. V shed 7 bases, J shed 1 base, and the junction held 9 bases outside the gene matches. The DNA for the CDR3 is TGTGCCAGCACCTGGGGGACTAGCGGGGCCCAGAACACCGGGGAGCTGTTTTTT. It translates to CASTWGTSGAQNTGELFF.

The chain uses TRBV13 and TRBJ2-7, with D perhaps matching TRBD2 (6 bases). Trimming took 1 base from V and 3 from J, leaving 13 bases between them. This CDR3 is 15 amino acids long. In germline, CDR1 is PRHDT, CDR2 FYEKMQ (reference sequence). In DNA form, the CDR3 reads TGTGCCAGCAGCTTAGCTGGCGGGAAGTACTACGAGCAGTACTTC. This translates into CASSLAGGKYYEQYF. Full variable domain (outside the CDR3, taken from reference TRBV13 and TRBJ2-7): AAGVIQSPRHLIKEKRETATLKCYPIPRHDTVYWYQQGPGQDPQFLISFYEKMQSDKGSIPDRFSAQQFSDYHSELNMSSLELGDSALYFCASSLAGGKYYEQYFGPGTRLTVT.

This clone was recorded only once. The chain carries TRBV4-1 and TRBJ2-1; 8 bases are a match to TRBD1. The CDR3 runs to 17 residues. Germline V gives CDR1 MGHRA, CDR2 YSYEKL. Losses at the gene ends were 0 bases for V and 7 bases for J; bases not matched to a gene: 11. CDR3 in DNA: TGCGCCAGCAGCCAAGACCTCACGACAGGGGCAGGGAATGAGCAGTTCTTC. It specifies CASSQDLTTGAGNEQFF.

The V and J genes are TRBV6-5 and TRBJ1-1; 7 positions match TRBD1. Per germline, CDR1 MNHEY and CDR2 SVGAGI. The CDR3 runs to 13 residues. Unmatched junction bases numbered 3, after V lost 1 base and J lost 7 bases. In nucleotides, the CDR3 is TGTGCCAGCAGTTACTACAGGGGTAATGAAGCTTTCTTT. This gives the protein CASSYYRGNEAFF.

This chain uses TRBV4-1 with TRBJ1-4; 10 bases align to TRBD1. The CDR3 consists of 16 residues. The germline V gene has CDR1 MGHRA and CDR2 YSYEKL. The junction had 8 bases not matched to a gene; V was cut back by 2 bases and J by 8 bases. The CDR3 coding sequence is TGCGCCAGCAGCCAACTGTGGGGGACAGGGGACGAAAAACTGTTTTTT. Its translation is CASSQLWGTGDEKLFF.

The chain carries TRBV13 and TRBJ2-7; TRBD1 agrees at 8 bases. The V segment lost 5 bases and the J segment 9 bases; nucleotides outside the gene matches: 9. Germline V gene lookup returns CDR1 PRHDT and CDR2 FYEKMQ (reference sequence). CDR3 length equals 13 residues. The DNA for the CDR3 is TGTGCCAGCAGCCAGGGGGCGAAGGGGGGGCAGTACTTC. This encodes CASSQGAKGGQYF. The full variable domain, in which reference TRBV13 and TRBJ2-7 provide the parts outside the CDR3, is AAGVIQSPRHLIKEKRETATLKCYPIPRHDTVYWYQQGPGQDPQFLISFYEKMQSDKGSIPDRFSAQQFSDYHSELNMSSLELGDSALYFCASSQGAKGGQYFGPGTRLTVT.

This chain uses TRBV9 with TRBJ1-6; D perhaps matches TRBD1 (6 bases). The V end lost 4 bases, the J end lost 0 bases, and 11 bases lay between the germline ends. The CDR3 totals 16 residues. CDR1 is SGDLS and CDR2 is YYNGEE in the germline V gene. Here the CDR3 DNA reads TGTGCCAGCAGCCCACAGACAGGCTCCTATAATTCACCCCTCCACTTT. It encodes CASSPQTGSYNSPLHF.

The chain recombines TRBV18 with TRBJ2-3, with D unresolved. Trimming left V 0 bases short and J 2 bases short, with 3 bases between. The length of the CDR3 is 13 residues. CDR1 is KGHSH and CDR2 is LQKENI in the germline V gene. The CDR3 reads CASSPPATDTQYF. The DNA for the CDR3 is TGTGCCAGCTCACCACCAGCCACAGATACGCAGTATTTT.

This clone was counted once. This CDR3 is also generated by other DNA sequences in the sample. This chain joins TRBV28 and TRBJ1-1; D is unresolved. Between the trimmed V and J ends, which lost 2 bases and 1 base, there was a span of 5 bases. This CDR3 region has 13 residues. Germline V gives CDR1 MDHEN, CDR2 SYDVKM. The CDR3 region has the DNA TGTGCCAGCAGTTTAGCAGGGAACACTGAAGCTTTCTTT. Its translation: CASSLAGNTEAFF.

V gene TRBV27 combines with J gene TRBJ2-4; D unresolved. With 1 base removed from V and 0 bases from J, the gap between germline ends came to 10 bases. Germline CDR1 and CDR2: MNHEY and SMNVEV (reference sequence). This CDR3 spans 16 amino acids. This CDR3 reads CASSLFADLAKNIQYF. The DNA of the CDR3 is TGTGCCAGCAGTTTATTCGCGGATTTAGCCAAAAACATTCAGTACTTC.

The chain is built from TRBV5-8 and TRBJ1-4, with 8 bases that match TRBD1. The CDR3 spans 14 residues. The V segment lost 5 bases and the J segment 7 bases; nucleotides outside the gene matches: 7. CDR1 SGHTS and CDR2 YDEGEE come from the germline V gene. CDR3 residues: CASRKTGEGEKLFF. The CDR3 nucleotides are TGTGCCAGCAGAAAGACAGGGGAGGGTGAAAAACTGTTTTTT.

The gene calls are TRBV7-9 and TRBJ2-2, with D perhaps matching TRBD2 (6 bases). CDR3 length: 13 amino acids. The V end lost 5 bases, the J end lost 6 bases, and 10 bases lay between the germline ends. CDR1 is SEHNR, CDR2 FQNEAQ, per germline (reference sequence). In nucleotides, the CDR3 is TGTGCCAGCAGCGCCGGACTATCCGGGGAGCTGTTTTTT. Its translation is CASSAGLSGELFF. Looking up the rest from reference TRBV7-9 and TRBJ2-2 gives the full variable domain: DTGVSQNPRHKITKRGQNVTFRCDPISEHNRLYWYRQTLGQGPEFLTYFQNEAQLEKSRLLSDRFSAERPKGSFSTLEIQRTEQGDSAMYLCASSAGLSGELFFGEGSRLTVL.

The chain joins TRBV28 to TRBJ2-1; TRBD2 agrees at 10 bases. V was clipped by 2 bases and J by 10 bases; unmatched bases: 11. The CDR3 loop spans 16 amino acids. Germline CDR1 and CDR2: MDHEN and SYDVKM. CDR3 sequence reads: CASSLGGLAFLSEQFF. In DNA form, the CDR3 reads TGTGCCAGCAGTTTAGGGGGACTAGCGTTTTTATCGGAGCAGTTCTTC.

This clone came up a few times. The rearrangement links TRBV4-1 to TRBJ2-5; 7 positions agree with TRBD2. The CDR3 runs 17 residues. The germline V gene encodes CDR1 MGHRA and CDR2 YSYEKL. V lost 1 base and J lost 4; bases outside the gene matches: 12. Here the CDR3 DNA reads TGCGCCAGCAGCCAAGCGTCCGGGACTATCTCTTCAGAGACCCAGTACTTC. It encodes CASSQASGTISSETQYF.

Here the CDR3 reads CASSGLEGLYEQYF. CDR3 sequence (DNA): TGTGCCAGCAGTGGGCTAGAGGGCCTGTACGAGCAGTACTTC. This chain connects TRBV27 to TRBJ2-7; perhaps TRBD2 as D (5 bases). V was clipped by 5 bases and J by 4 bases, with 15 bases between them. Per germline, CDR1 MNHEY and CDR2 SMNVEV (reference sequence). The CDR3 length is 14 residues.

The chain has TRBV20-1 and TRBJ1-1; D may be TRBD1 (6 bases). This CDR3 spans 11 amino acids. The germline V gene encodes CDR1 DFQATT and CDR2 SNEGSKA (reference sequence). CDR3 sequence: CRGQLNTEAFF. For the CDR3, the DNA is TGCAGGGGACAACTGAACACTGAAGCTTTCTTT.

DNA for the CDR3: TGTGCCAGCAGCCCATCCGGGACAGGGAATTTGGAGACCCAGTACTTC. Translated: CASSPSGTGNLETQYF. The gene calls are TRBV7-9 and TRBJ2-5, with TRBD1 matching 9 bases. This CDR3 comprises 16 residues. Unmatched junction bases numbered 12, after V lost 5 bases and J lost 5 bases. Germline V CDR1 and CDR2: SEHNR, FQNEAQ (reference sequence).

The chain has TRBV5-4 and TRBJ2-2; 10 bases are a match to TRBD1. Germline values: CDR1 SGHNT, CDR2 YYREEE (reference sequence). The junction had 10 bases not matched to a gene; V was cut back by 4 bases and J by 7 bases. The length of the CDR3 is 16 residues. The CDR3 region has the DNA TGTGCCAGCAGCCTTAGACAGGGGGCTTATGTCGGGGAGCTGTTTTTT. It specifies CASSLRQGAYVGELFF.

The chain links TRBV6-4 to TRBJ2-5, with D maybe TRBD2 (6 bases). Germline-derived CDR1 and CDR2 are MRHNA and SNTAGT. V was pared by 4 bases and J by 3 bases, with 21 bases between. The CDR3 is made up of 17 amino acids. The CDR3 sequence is CASSATSAGLAKETQYF. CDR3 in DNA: TGTGCCAGCAGTGCCACCTCAGCGGGCCTGGCAAAAGAGACCCAGTACTTC.